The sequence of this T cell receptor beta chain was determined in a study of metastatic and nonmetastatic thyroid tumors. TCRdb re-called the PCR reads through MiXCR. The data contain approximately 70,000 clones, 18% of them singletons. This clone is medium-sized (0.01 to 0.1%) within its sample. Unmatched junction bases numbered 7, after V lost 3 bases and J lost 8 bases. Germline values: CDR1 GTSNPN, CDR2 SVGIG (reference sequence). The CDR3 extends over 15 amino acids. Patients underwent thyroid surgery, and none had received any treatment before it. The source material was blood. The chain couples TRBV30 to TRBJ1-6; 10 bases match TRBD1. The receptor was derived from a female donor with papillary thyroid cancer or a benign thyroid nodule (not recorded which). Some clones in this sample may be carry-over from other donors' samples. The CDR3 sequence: CAWSPGQGGDSPLHF. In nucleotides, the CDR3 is TGTGCCTGGAGCCCAGGACAGGGGGGGGATTCACCCCTCCACTTT.